This T cell receptor (beta chain) was found in a study of tumor and adjacent non-tumor tissue in lung cancer. Study details: Stage I to III disease affected roughly ten men and 4 or 5 women aged about 31 to 85. Broader study findings: Significantly higher TCR diversity was found in tumor than normal lung.

This clonotype turned up a few times. Its specificity is unknown. The template was RNA from unsorted bulk tissue. Germline V gene data show CDR1 as DFQATT and CDR2 as SNEGSKA (reference sequence). Trimming cost V 5 bases and J 4 bases; bases outside gene matches: 8. The CDR3 length is 14 residues. TCRbeta libraries were built with three rounds of nested PCR, modified from ARM-PCR. MiXCR, run by TCRdb on the multiplex PCR reads, gives a single entry per CDR3 protein. The sample has 220,000 or so distinct CDR3 sequences; 70% to 75% are singletons. This sequence joins TRBV20-1 and TRBJ2-3, with 8 bases matching TRBD2. The sequenced material came from lung tumor tissue. The sequence came from a man in his fifties or sixties with non-small cell lung cancer. CDR3 sequence (DNA): TGCAGTGCTGACCCGGGACTAGTTGCAGATACGCAGTATTTT. Protein sequence: CSADPGLVADTQYF.